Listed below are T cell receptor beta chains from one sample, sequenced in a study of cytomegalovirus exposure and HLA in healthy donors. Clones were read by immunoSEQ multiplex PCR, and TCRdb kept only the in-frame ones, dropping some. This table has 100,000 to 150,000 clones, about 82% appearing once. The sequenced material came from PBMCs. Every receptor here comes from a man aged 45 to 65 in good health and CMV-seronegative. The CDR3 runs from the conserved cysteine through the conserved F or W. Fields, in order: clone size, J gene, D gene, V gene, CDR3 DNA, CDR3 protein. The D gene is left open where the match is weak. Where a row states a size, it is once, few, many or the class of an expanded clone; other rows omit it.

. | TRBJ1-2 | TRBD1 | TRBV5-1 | TGCGCCAGCAGCTTAGGGACAGCCCGAGCTAACTATGGCTACACCTTC | CASSLGTARANYGYTF
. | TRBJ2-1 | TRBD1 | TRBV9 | TGTGCCAGCAGCCAAGGACAGGGCTCCTACAATGAGCAGTTCTTC | CASSQGQGSYNEQFF
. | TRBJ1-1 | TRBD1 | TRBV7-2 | TGTGCCAGCAGCTTAGAGGGACAGGGGAACACTGAAGCTTTCTTT | CASSLEGQGNTEAFF
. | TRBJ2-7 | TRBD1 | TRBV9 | TGTGCCAGCAGCCCCTACGAATGGACAGGGGTTTACGAGCAGTACTTC | CASSPYEWTGVYEQYF
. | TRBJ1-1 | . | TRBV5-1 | TGCGCCTCTCAGGGGAACACTGAAGCTTTCTTT | CASQGNTEAFF
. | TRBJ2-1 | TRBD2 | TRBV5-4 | TGTGCCAGCAGCCGGGGAGGGCTAGCGGGGGTCAATGAGCAGTTCTTC | CASSRGGLAGVNEQFF
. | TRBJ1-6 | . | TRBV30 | TGTGCCCTGAGATCCCTCGGGAGCTCCTATAATTCACCCCTCCACTTT | CALRSLGSSYNSPLHF
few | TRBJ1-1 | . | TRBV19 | TGTGCCAGTAGTATAGGAGGTGGCACTGAAGCTTTCTTT | CASSIGGGTEAFF
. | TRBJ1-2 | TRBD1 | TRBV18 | TGTGCCAGCTCGCCCACAGCCGACAGGGTATTTGGCTACACCTTC | CASSPTADRVFGYTF
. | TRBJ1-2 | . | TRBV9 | TGTGCCAGCAGCGTCACAGGTGATCATGGCTACACCTTC | CASSVTGDHGYTF
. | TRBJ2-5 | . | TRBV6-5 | TGTGCCAGCGACCGCGGGGAGACCCAGTACTTC | CASDRGETQYF
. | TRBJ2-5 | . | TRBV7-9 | TGTTCCAGCAGCATCCGGGACACATGGGAGACCCAGTACTTC | CSSSIRDTWETQYF
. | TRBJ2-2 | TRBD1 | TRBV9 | TGTGCCAGCAGCTTCCGACAGGGCCACACCGGGGAGCTGTTTTTT | CASSFRQGHTGELFF
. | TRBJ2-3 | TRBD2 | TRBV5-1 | TGCGCCAGCAGCTTGGCAATAGCGGGGAGCACAGATACGCAGTATTTT | CASSLAIAGSTDTQYF
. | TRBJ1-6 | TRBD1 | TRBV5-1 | TGCGCCAGCAGCTGGGGGTCGGGACAGGTTTCTTCACCCCTCCACTTT | CASSWGSGQVSSPLHF
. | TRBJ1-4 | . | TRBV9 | TGTGCCAGCAACAGAAGGTCGGGGGATGAAAAACTGTTTTTT | CASNRRSGDEKLFF
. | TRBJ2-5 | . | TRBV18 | TGTGCCAGCTCACCCACTCTGGTGAGGGCAGAGACCCAGTACTTC | CASSPTLVRAETQYF
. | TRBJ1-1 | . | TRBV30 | TGTGCCTGGACGGGGGACACTGAAGCTTTCTTT | CAWTGDTEAFF
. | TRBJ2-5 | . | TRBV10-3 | TGTGCCATCAGTGAGTCTCGGACAGAAGAGACCCAGTACTTC | CAISESRTEETQYF
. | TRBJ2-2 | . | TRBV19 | TGTGCCAGTAGCCCCCGGTCGGGGGGCGACACCGGGGAGCTGTTTTTT | CASSPRSGGDTGELFF
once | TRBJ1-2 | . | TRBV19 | TGTGCCAGTAGGCAGGGTCGTGGCTACACCTTC | CASRQGRGYTF
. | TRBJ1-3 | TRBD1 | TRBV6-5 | TGTGCCAGCAGTCCCAGGGGGGACACCATATATTTT | CASSPRGDTIYF
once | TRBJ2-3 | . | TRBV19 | TGTGCCAGTAGTATAAGGGTGCAGGGACTAGATACGCAGTATTTT | CASSIRVQGLDTQYF
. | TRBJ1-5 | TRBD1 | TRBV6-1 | TGTGCCAGCAGTGATAAGGGCAGGGGGAGCAATCAGCCCCAGCATTTT | CASSDKGRGSNQPQHF
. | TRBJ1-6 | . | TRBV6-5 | TGTGCCAGCAGTTACTCGGGCACCAGTAATTCACCCCTCCACTTT | CASSYSGTSNSPLHF
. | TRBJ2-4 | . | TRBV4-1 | TGCGCCAGCAGCCAAGATGGGTACGGGACAAACCTTAACATTCAGTACTTC | CASSQDGYGTNLNIQYF
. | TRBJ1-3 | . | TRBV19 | TGTGCCAGTAGTAACGACAGATCCAATGGAAACACCATATATTTT | CASSNDRSNGNTIYF
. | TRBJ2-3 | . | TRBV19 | TGTGCCAGTAGTTCTCAGCGGAGCACAGATACGCAGTATTTT | CASSSQRSTDTQYF
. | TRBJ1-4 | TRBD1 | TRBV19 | TGTGCCAGTCAAGACAGGGATGGCGAAAAACTGTTTTTT | CASQDRDGEKLFF
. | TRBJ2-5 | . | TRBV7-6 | TGTGCCAGCAGCTCCGGGGGTACCCAAGAGACCCAGTACTTC | CASSSGGTQETQYF
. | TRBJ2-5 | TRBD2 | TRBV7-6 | TGTGCCAGCAGCTACCTGACTAGCGGGGGGCCCGGGGCCCAGTACTTC | CASSYLTSGGPGAQYF
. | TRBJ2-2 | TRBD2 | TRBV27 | TGTGCCAGCAGCCGGGGACTACCTAAGAACACCGGGGAGCTGTTTTTT | CASSRGLPKNTGELFF
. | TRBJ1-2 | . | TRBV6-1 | TGTGCCAGCAGTGAAGACGGGGGGCTGGGGAGTGGCTACACCTTC | CASSEDGGLGSGYTF
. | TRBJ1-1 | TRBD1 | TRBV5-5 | TGTGCCAGCAGCTTGGACAGGGGGAACACTGAAGCTTTCTTT | CASSLDRGNTEAFF
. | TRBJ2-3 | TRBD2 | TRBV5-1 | TGCGCCAGCAGCTACTTAACGACTAGCGGGGGGTCCTCCACAGATACGCAGTATTTT | CASSYLTTSGGSSTDTQYF
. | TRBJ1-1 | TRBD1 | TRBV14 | TGTGCCAGCAGCCATACGGGACAGGGTTACTCTGAAGCTTTCTTT | CASSHTGQGYSEAFF
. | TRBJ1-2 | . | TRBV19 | TGTGCCAGTAGTATAGGTCAGAATAACTATGGCTACACCTTC | CASSIGQNNYGYTF
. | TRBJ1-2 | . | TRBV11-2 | TGTGCCAGCAGCCCCGGATTTACAGGGTCGGTAAACTATGGCTACACCTTC | CASSPGFTGSVNYGYTF
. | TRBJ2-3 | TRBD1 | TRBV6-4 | TGTGCCAGCAGTGACTCGGACAGGGGCGGCACAGATACGCAGTATTTT | CASSDSDRGGTDTQYF
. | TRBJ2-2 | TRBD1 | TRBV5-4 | TGTGCCAGCAGCCGCCGACAGGGGAACACCGGGGAGCTGTTTTTT | CASSRRQGNTGELFF
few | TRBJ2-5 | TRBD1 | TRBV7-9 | TGTGCCAGCAGCTCGCCCCCGGACAGGAACCAAGAGACCCAGTACTTC | CASSSPPDRNQETQYF
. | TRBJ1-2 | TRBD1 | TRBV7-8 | TGTGCCAGCAGCTTAGGAACAGGGGGGGACTATGGCTACACCTTC | CASSLGTGGDYGYTF
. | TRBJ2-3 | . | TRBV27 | TGTGCCAGCAGTGTGGGGGGGCGCATCGGCACGCAGTATTTT | CASSVGGRIGTQYF